The clone carrying this T cell receptor beta chain turned up a few times. Its target is unknown. The junction and the germline gene differ at one end; a read error may be behind it. The sample belongs to a study of CD8 T cells in ankylosing spondylitis. Study results and limitations: Eight or nine highly homologous variants made up a TCR beta motif that seemed to typify ankylosing spondylitis blood. Reportedly, matched ankylosing spondylitis synovial fluid was significantly enriched for disease-linked clones.

This CDR3 contains 14 residues. CDR1 SNHLY and CDR2 FYNNEI come from the germline V gene. TCRdb reprocessed the 5' RACE reads via MiXCR and lists one record per CDR3 protein. The repertoire consists of some 140,000 distinct CDR3 sequences, with 17% occurring once and the leading ten covering roughly 30%. The material sequenced was blood, either unsorted or a sorted T cell fraction (not recorded which). This rearrangement joins TRBV2 to TRBJ2-1; no definite D call. The TCR sequence derives from a male donor with ankylosing spondylitis. CDR3 bases: TGTGCCAGCCTAACAGAGGATTCCTTCAATGAGCAGTTCTTC. As protein: CASLTEDSFNEQFF.